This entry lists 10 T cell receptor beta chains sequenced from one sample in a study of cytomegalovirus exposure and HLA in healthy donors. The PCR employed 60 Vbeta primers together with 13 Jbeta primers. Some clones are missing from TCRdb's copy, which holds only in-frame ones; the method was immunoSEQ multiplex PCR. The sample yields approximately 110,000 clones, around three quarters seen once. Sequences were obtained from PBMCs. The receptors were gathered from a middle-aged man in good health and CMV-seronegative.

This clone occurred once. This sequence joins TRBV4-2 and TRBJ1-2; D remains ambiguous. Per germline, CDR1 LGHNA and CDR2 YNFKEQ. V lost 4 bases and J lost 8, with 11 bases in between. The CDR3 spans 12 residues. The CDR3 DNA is TGTGCCAGCAGCCCGTCCGCGGGGGGCTACACCTTC. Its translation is CASSPSAGGYTF.

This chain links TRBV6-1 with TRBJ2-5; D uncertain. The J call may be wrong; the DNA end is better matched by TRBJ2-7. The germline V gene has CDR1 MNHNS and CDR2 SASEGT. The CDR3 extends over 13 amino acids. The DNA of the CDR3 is TGTGCCACCCGACAAGTCCCCTCCTACGAGCAGTACTTC. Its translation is CATRQVPSYEQYF.

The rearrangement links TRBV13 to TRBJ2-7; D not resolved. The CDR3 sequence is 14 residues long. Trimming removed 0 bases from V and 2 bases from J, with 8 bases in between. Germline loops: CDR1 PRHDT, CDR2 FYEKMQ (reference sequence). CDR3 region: CASSLGITTYEQYF. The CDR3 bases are TGTGCCAGCAGCTTAGGGATCACAACCTACGAGCAGTACTTC.

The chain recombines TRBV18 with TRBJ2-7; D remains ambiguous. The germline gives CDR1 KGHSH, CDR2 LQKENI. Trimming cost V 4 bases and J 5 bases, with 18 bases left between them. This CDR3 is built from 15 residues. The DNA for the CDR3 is TGTGCCAGCTCACAAACGATTGAGTTGTTCCACGAGCAGTACTTC. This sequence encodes CASSQTIELFHEQYF.

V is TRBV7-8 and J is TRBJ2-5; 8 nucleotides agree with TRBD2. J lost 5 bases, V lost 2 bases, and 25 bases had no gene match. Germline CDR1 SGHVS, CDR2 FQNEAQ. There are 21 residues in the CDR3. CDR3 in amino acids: CASSLKRGTSRKMRTGETQYF. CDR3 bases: TGTGCCAGCAGCTTAAAGAGAGGGACTAGTCGGAAGATGAGAACTGGGGAGACCCAGTACTTC. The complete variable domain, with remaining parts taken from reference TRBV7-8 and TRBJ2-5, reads GAGVSQSPRYKVAKRGQDVALRCDPISGHVSLFWYQQALGQGPEFLTYFQNEAQLDKSGLPSDRFFAERPEGSVSTLKIQRTQQEDSAVYLCASSLKRGTSRKMRTGETQYFGPGTRLLVL.

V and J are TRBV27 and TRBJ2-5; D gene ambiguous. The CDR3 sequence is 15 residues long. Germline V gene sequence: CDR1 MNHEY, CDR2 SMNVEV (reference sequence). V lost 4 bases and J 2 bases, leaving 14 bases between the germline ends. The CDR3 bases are TGTGCCAGCAGTTCATTTTTTCCATCACAAGAGACCCAGTACTTC. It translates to CASSSFFPSQETQYF.

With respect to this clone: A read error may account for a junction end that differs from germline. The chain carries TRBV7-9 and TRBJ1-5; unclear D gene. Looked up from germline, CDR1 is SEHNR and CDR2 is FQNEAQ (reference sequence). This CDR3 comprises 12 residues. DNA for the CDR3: TGTTCCAGCAGCCCCGACAAGCAGCCCCAGCATTTT. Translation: CSSSPDKQPQHF.

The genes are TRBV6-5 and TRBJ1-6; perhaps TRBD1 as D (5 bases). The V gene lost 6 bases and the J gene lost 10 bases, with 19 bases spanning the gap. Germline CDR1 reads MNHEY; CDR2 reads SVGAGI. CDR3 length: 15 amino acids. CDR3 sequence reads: CASRRSRDGGSPLHF. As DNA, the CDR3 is TGTGCCAGCAGACGTTCCAGGGATGGCGGATCACCCCTCCACTTT.

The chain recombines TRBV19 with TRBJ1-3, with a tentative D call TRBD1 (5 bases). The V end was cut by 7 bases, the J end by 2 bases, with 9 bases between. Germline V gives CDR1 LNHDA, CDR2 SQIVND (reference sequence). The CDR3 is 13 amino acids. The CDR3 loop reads CASKPGTGNTIYF. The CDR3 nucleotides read TGTGCCAGTAAACCAGGGACTGGAAACACCATATATTTT.

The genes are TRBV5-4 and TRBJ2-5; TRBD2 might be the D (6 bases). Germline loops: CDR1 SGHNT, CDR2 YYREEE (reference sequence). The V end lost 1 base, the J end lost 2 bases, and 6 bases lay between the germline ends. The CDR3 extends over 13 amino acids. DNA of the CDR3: TGTGCCAGCAGCTTGCGGGGGCAAGAGACCCAGTACTTC. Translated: CASSLRGQETQYF.